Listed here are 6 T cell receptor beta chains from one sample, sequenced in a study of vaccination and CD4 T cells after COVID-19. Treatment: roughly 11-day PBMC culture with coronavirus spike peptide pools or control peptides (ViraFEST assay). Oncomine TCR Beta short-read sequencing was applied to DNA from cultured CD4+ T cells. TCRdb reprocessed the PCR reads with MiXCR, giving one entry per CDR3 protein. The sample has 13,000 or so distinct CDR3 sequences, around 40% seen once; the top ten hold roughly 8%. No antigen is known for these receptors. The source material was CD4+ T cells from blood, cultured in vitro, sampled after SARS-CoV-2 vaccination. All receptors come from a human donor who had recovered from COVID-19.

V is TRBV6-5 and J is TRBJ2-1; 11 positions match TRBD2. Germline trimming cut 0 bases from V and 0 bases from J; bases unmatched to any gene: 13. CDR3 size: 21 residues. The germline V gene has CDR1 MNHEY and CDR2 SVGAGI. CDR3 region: CASSYSISTSGRENSYNEQFF. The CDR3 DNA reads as TGTGCCAGCAGTTACTCGATTTCCACTAGCGGGAGAGAAAACTCCTACAATGAGCAGTTCTTC.

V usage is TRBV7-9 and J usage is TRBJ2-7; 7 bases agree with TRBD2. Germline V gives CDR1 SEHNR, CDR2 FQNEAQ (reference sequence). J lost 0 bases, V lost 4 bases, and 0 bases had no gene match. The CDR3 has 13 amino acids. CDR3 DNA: TGTGCCAGCAGCTGGGACTACTCCTACGAGCAGTACTTC. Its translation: CASSWDYSYEQYF.

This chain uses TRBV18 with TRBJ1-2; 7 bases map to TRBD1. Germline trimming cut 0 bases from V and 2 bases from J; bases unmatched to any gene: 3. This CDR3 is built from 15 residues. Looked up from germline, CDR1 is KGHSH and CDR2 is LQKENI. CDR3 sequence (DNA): TGTGCCAGCTCACCACCTCCGGGACAGAACTATGGCTACACCTTC. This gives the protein CASSPPPGQNYGYTF.

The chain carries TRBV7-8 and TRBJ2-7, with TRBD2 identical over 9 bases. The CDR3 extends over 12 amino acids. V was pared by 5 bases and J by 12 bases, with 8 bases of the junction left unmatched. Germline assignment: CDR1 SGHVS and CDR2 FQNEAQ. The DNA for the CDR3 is TGTGCCAGCAGCGCGGAGGGCGGGAGGGCGTACTTC. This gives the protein CASSAEGGRAYF.

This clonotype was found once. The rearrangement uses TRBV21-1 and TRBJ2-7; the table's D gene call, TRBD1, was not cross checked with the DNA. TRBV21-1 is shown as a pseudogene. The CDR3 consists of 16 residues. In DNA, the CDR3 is TGTGCCAGCAGCAAAGGAGGAGGGGGAGGCTCCTACGAGCAGTACTTC. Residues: CASSKGGGGGSYEQYF.

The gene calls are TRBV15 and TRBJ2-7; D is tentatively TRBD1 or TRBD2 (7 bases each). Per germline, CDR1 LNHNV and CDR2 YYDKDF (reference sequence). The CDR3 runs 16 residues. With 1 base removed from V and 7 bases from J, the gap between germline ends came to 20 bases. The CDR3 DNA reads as TGTGCCACCAGCAGAGCTCGTGAATCCAGGGGGGGAGAGCAGTACTTC. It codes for CATSRARESRGGEQYF.